This is a list of T cell receptor beta chains from one sample in a study of blood T cells in healthy people across ages. TCRdb processed the 5' RACE reads anew with MiXCR; each CDR3 protein has one entry. The table records 1.4 million to 1.5 million distinct CDR3 sequences, approximately 38% of them present only once. The sequenced sample was blood. These receptors were taken from a woman aged 18-29 years in good health. The CDR3 runs from the conserved cysteine through the conserved F or W. The order of the fields is clone size, J gene, V gene, D gene, CDR3 DNA, CDR3 protein. A D gene is named only where the DNA matches it firmly. Size is omitted from some rows. Given values are once, few, many or a class for expanded clones.

>few|TRBJ2-7|TRBV27|TRBD1
TGTGCCAGCAGCCGAACAACGGACAGGTCAGGGCAGTACTTC
CASSRTTDRSGQYF
>few|TRBJ1-1|TRBV12-3/TRBV12-4|NA
TGTGCCAGCAGCTTTCCCGGGAGGACTGAAGCTTTCTTT
CASSFPGRTEAFF
>NA|TRBJ1-5|TRBV21-1|NA
TGTGCCAGCAGCACGGACAGGGAACAGCCCCAGCATTTT
CASSTDREQPQHF
>NA|TRBJ2-7|TRBV7-8|TRBD1
TGTGCCAGCAGATCTACAGGGGTCGCGTACTTC
CASRSTGVAYF
>NA|TRBJ1-1|TRBV29-1|TRBD1
TGCAGCGTTGACAGGGGGTCTGGGACTGAAGCTTTCTTT
CSVDRGSGTEAFF
>few|TRBJ1-1|TRBV4-2|TRBD1
TGTGCCAGCAGCCAAGGTGCCAGGGGGAATGTAGGAACTGAAGCTTTCTTT
CASSQGARGNVGTEAFF
>NA|TRBJ1-1|TRBV19|NA
TGTGCCAGTAGTATTTCCGGCGGATTGAACACTGAAGCTTTCTTT
CASSISGGLNTEAFF
>once|TRBJ1-1|TRBV12-3/TRBV12-4|NA
TGTGCCAGCAGTTTAGTTTTTGGGGGAAGGGGCACTGAAGCTTTCTTT
CASSLVFGGRGTEAFF
>NA|TRBJ2-3|TRBV7-2|NA
TGTGCCAGCAGCTTAAGGTGGGGCACAGATACGCAGTATTTT
CASSLRWGTDTQYF
>NA|TRBJ1-1|TRBV3-1|NA
TGTGCCAGCAGCCAAGATCCGGGGGGGCATATGAACACTGAAGCTTTCTTT
CASSQDPGGHMNTEAFF
>NA|TRBJ2-3|TRBV30|TRBD2
TGTGCCTGGAGTTTGGGACTAAGCACAGATACGCAGTATTTT
CAWSLGLSTDTQYF
>NA|TRBJ1-2|TRBV6-5|NA
TGTGCCAGCTGCCGAGGGGGGGGGGAAGGCTACACCTTC
CASCRGGGEGYTF
>few|TRBJ2-1|TRBV12-3/TRBV12-4|TRBD2
TGTGCCAGCAGTTTACCTCTAGCGGGACTGGGTGAGCAGTTCTTC
CASSLPLAGLGEQFF
>NA|TRBJ2-7|TRBV21-1|NA
TGTGCCAGTAGCAAATGGACTAGCGGGAGTTACGAGCAGTACTTC
CASSKWTSGSYEQYF
>NA|TRBJ1-2|TRBV11-2|NA
TGTGCCAGCAGCTTAAGGGACGGCCATGGCTACACCTTC
CASSLRDGHGYTF
>NA|TRBJ1-2|TRBV7-9|TRBD1
TGTGCCAGCAGCTCCGAATATTACAGGGGGCCAGGAATGGGCGGCTACACCTTC
CASSSEYYRGPGMGGYTF
>few|TRBJ2-6|TRBV3-1|NA
TGTGCCAGCTCTCTGGGGGGTGGGGCCAACGTCCTGACTTTC
CASSLGGGANVLTF
>NA|TRBJ2-1|TRBV7-9|NA
TGTGCCAGCAGCGTCTACAGGGACAATGAGCAGTTCTTC
CASSVYRDNEQFF
>NA|TRBJ2-1|TRBV28|NA
TGTGCCAGCAGGCCCCGGGACTTCTCCTACAATGAGCAGTTCTTC
CASRPRDFSYNEQFF
>few|TRBJ2-1|TRBV6-6|TRBD1
TGTGCCAGCAGTTACCTCCGGGACAGCCAGTTCTTC
CASSYLRDSQFF
>few|TRBJ1-6|TRBV12-3/TRBV12-4|NA
TGTGCCAGCAGCCAGGCCATCGGCAGGGCTGGTTCCTATAATTCACCCCTCCACTTT
CASSQAIGRAGSYNSPLHF
>NA|TRBJ2-3|TRBV20-1|NA
TGCAGTGCTAGAGAATGGCAGGTTAAAGATACGCAGTATTTT
CSAREWQVKDTQYF
>NA|TRBJ2-7|TRBV6-5|TRBD1
TGTGCCGGCAGTTTTGGACAGGGGAGGTACGAGCAGTACTTC
CAGSFGQGRYEQYF